The 5 T cell receptor beta chains given below trace back to one sample, sequenced in a study of regulatory T cells in long-lasting Graves disease. The sample's time point: persistent/refractory GD, antithyroid drugs over 5 years with positive TRAb. Researchers made the TCR library from RNA that was extracted from PBMCs. Construction of TCR beta libraries relied on iRepertoire HTBI primers and on Arm-PCR targeting CDR3 regions. Using its own MiXCR run on the multiplex PCR reads, TCRdb lists one record per CDR3 protein. Here the sample spans over 650,000 distinct CDR3 sequences, about 32% being singletons. Sequenced here: peripheral blood mononuclear cells (PBMCs), sampled when the disease was refractory, from a patient treated with antithyroid drugs. The receptors were sampled from a female donor with Graves disease.

This clonotype has at least ten counts. The chain uses TRBV11-2 and TRBJ1-5; TRBD1 might be the D (5 bases). This CDR3 contains 15 residues. V was clipped by 6 bases and J by 0 bases, with 12 bases between them. The germline V gene encodes CDR1 SGHAT and CDR2 FQNNGV. As DNA, the CDR3 is TGTGCCAGCAGTTCAGGGACCCATAGCAATCAGCCCCAGCATTTT. Its translation is CASSSGTHSNQPQHF.

This clonotype was counted ten times or more. The chain joins TRBV27 to TRBJ2-2, with D hard to call. Germline V lookup: CDR1 MNHEY, CDR2 SMNVEV (reference sequence). The CDR3 totals 14 residues. Between the trimmed V and J ends, which lost 2 bases and 7 bases, there was a span of 11 bases. The CDR3 is CASSLGWGHGELFF. The DNA of the CDR3 is TGTGCCAGCAGTTTAGGGTGGGGTCACGGGGAGCTGTTTTTT.

This clonotype has only a few counts. This chain joins TRBV18 and TRBJ1-3; 7 bases are a match to TRBD1. The CDR3 loop spans 16 amino acids. The germline CDR1 and CDR2 sequences are KGHSH and LQKENI. Unmatched junction bases numbered 4, after V lost 1 base and J lost 1 base. This chain's CDR3 is CASSPQTGASGNTIYF. The CDR3 DNA reads as TGTGCCAGCTCACCACAAACAGGGGCATCTGGAAACACCATATATTTT.

This clonotype was counted ten times or more. This chain connects TRBV6-1 to TRBJ2-7; the D gene is possibly TRBD1 (6 bases). From germline, CDR1 is MNHNS and CDR2 SASEGT. Trimming removed 6 bases at V and 3 bases at J, with 9 bases between. The CDR3 extends over 12 amino acids. CDR3 coding DNA: TGTGCCAGCAGCACAGGGATCTACGAGCAGTACTTC. This codes for CASSTGIYEQYF.

This clonotype was picked up a small number of times. Here the CDR3 DNA reads TGTGCCAGCAGTTACAGGGCCCCCGCAATGGGGTACCAAGAGACCCAGTACTTC. It specifies CASSYRAPAMGYQETQYF. The chain links TRBV6-5 to TRBJ2-5; D is unresolved. CDR1 MNHEY and CDR2 SVGAGI come from the germline V gene. Trimming shortened V by 2 bases and J by 0 bases, and 19 bases separated the two germline ends. CDR3 length equals 18 residues.